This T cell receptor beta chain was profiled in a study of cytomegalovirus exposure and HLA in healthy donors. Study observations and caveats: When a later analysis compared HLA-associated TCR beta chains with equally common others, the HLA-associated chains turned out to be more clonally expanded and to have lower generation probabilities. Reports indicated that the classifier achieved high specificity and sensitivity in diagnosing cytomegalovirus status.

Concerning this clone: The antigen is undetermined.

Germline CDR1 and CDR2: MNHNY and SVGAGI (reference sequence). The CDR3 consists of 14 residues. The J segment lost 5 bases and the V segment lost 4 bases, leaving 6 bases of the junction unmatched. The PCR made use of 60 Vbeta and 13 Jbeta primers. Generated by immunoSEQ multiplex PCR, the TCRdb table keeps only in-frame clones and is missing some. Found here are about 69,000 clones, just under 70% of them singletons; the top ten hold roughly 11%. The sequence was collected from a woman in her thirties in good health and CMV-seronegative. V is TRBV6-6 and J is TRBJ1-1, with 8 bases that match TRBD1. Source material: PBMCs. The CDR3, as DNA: TGTGCCAGCAGTTCAACCGGGACAGGAACTGAAGCTTTCTTT. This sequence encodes CASSSTGTGTEAFF.